The 20 T cell receptor beta chains in this list originate from one sample, sequenced in a study of blood T cell repertoires in COVID-19. The data were produced by immunoSEQ multiplex PCR, yet TCRdb's version contains in-frame clones alone and is incomplete. Altogether about 340,000 clones are present, about 86% being singletons, with the ten largest covering approximately 3.1%. The sample comprised peripheral blood. The receptors derive from a man aged 30-40 years with active or convalescent COVID-19.

This chain joins TRBV2 and TRBJ1-3; D possibly corresponds to TRBD1 (5 bases). Trimming removed 0 bases at V and 2 bases at J, with 11 bases between. The CDR3 totals 16 residues. From germline, CDR1 is SNHLY and CDR2 FYNNEI. The CDR3 coding sequence is TGTGCCAGCAGTGAAGCTCCAGGGCCGGCTGGAAACACCATATATTTT. Its translation is CASSEAPGPAGNTIYF.

This rearrangement joins TRBV14 to TRBJ1-4; the D gene is possibly TRBD1 (5 bases). V lost 4 bases to trimming and J lost 5 bases, with 8 bases between them. Germline V gene lookup returns CDR1 SGHDN and CDR2 FVKESK. The CDR3 consists of 13 residues. The CDR3 sequence is CASSPQANEKLFF. DNA for the CDR3: TGTGCCAGCAGCCCACAGGCAAATGAAAAACTGTTTTTT.

The chain combines TRBV7-2 with TRBJ2-1; D is perhaps TRBD2 (6 bases). CDR1 is SGHTA and CDR2 is FQGNSA in the germline V gene. Trimming pared 0 bases from V and 7 bases from J, leaving 16 bases between. The CDR3 extends over 16 amino acids. The CDR3 nucleotides read TGTGCCAGCAGCTTAGCCGGGACTCGCAGGTCTAATGAGCAGTTCTTC. This gives the protein CASSLAGTRRSNEQFF.

This clone occurred once. The chain combines TRBV6-1 with TRBJ2-3, with 8 positions matching TRBD2. The length of the CDR3 is 20 residues. V trimming: 3 bases; J trimming: 3 bases; junction bases outside the gene matches: 20. Germline V gene data show CDR1 as MNHNS and CDR2 as SASEGT. CDR3 nucleotide sequence: TGTGCCAGCAGTGATCGGCGCCCAAGCGGGGGTCTTCCGGGGACAGATACGCAGTATTTT. Encoded protein: CASSDRRPSGGLPGTDTQYF.

J is TRBJ1-3 and V is TRBV5-1; 8 bases are shared with TRBD1. The J segment lost 1 base and the V segment lost 0 bases, leaving 3 bases of the junction unmatched. CDR3 length: 16 residues. CDR1 and CDR2 (germline): SGHRS, YFSETQ. The CDR3 nucleotides are TGCGCCAGCAGCTTGGGACAGGGGAATTCTGGAAACACCATATATTTT. It encodes CASSLGQGNSGNTIYF.

This rearrangement joins TRBV9 to TRBJ2-5; D perhaps matches TRBD2 (6 bases). V gave up 0 bases and J gave up 3 bases, with 9 bases separating them. The CDR3 totals 14 residues. Germline-derived CDR1 and CDR2 are SGDLS and YYNGEE. The CDR3: CASSVDGGKETQYF. For the CDR3, the DNA is TGTGCCAGCAGCGTAGATGGGGGGAAAGAGACCCAGTACTTC.

This chain joins TRBV19 and TRBJ2-1, with 8 bases matching TRBD2. There are 15 residues in the CDR3. The junction had 5 bases not matched to a gene; V was cut back by 2 bases and J by 5 bases. Germline CDR1 and CDR2: LNHDA and SQIVND (reference sequence). CDR3 bases: TGTGCCAGTAGTATATGGGGGACTAGTAACAATGAGCAGTTCTTC. Protein product: CASSIWGTSNNEQFF.

The chain is built from TRBV4-3 and TRBJ1-3; maybe TRBD1 (5 bases). In germline, CDR1 is LGHNA, CDR2 YSLEER. This CDR3 is 16 amino acids long. V was trimmed by 3 bases and J by 1 base, leaving 13 bases between them. In DNA, the CDR3 is TGCGCCAGCAGCCAGGACCCAGGGATGTCTGGAAACACCATATATTTT. Its translation is CASSQDPGMSGNTIYF.

This clone has more than one count but fewer than ten. CDR3 DNA sequence: TGTGCCAGCAGTACTTCCCAGGCCGGGGTTAATTCACCCCTCCACTTT. Protein sequence: CASSTSQAGVNSPLHF. The chain is built from TRBV2 and TRBJ1-6; D not resolved. Trimming pared 5 bases from V and 6 bases from J, leaving 17 bases between. This CDR3 is built from 16 residues. Per the germline V gene, CDR1 is SNHLY and CDR2 is FYNNEI.

V is TRBV6-1 and J is TRBJ1-2, with D possibly matching TRBD1 (5 bases). The germline gives CDR1 MNHNS, CDR2 SASEGT. The CDR3 is made up of 17 amino acids. The ends were cut back, 2 bases at V and 6 bases at J, with 22 bases in the middle. This CDR3 reads CASSEFHGTSDRNGYTF. DNA of the CDR3: TGTGCCAGCAGTGAATTTCATGGGACTTCAGACCGTAATGGCTACACCTTC.

This clone was recorded a few times. CDR3 sequence (DNA): TGTGCCACCAGCAGCCCGGTCGGGGCCGGGGGGAACACTGAAGCTTTCTTT. As protein: CATSSPVGAGGNTEAFF. The chain is built from TRBV15 and TRBJ1-1, with D maybe TRBD1 (5 bases). The CDR3 has 17 amino acids. Trimming left V 3 bases short and J 1 base short, with 18 bases between. Per germline, CDR1 LNHNV and CDR2 YYDKDF (reference sequence).

The chain joins TRBV7-6 to TRBJ1-3, with 7 bases identical to TRBD1. Trimming cost V 5 bases and J 0 bases; bases outside gene matches: 7. The CDR3 runs to 16 residues. CDR1 is SGHVS, CDR2 FNYEAQ, per germline. The DNA of the CDR3 is TGTGCCAGCAGCGCGTACGGACAGGACTCTGGAAACACCATATATTTT. As protein: CASSAYGQDSGNTIYF.

V and J are TRBV5-1 and TRBJ1-6; the match to TRBD1 covers 12 bases. The CDR3 covers 16 residues. The germline V gene encodes CDR1 SGHRS and CDR2 YFSETQ. V dropped 4 bases and J dropped 8; count of bases not matched to a gene: 7. DNA for the CDR3: TGCGCCAGCAGCCCGGGACAGGGGGCCAGGGATTCACCCCTCCACTTT. This sequence encodes CASSPGQGARDSPLHF.

The rearrangement joins TRBV19 to TRBJ1-2; D call uncertain. The ends were cut back, 1 base at V and 4 bases at J, with 10 bases in the middle. From germline, CDR1 is LNHDA and CDR2 SQIVND (reference sequence). This CDR3 is 14 amino acids long. The CDR3 reads CASSIVRIGYGYTF. The CDR3 nucleotides read TGTGCCAGTAGTATAGTGCGGATCGGCTATGGCTACACCTTC.

J is TRBJ2-7 and V is TRBV7-2; D is possibly TRBD1 (6 bases). The CDR3 runs 13 residues. CDR1 and CDR2 (germline): SGHTA, FQGNSA. Trimming removed 5 bases at V and 7 bases at J, with 15 bases between. The CDR3 sequence: CASSRGGAREQYF. The CDR3 coding sequence is TGTGCCAGCAGCCGAGGGGGAGCAAGGGAGCAGTACTTC.

This chain uses TRBV7-8 with TRBJ1-5, with D maybe TRBD1 (6 bases). The ends were cut back, 5 bases at V and 2 bases at J, with 16 bases in the middle. CDR1 and CDR2 from the germline V gene are SGHVS and FQNEAQ. This CDR3 is built from 16 residues. The CDR3 reads CASSPVGPGGNQPQHF. CDR3 nucleotide sequence: TGTGCCAGCAGCCCCGTGGGACCAGGGGGCAATCAGCCCCAGCATTTT.

This clone was seen a handful of times. The chain is built from TRBV4-1 and TRBJ1-2, with 10 positions matching TRBD1. The CDR3 totals 14 residues. The germline gives CDR1 MGHRA, CDR2 YSYEKL. The ends lost 2 bases at V and 6 bases at J; junction bases unmatched: 3. CDR3 nucleotides: TGCGCCAGCAGCCAACCGGGACAGGGGAATGGCTACACCTTC. Encoded protein: CASSQPGQGNGYTF.

This clone was counted between two and nine times. V usage is TRBV30 and J usage is TRBJ2-3; maybe TRBD2 (6 bases). The CDR3 totals 15 residues. V was clipped by 3 bases and J by 4 bases, with 17 bases between them. CDR1 is GTSNPN, CDR2 SVGIG, per germline (reference sequence). This CDR3 reads CAWRQELRLADTQYF. Written as DNA, the CDR3 is TGTGCCTGGAGGCAGGAACTAAGACTAGCAGATACGCAGTATTTT.

V usage is TRBV7-2 and J usage is TRBJ2-1; D is unresolved. V lost 5 bases and J lost 10, with 6 bases in between. The CDR3 contains 10 residues. Germline V CDR1 and CDR2: SGHTA, FQGNSA. This chain's CDR3 is CASSRIEQFF. DNA for the CDR3: TGTGCCAGCAGCCGTATCGAGCAGTTCTTC. Variable domain in full (rest from reference TRBV7-2 and TRBJ2-1): GAGVSQSPSNKVTEKGKDVELRCDPISGHTALYWYRQSLGQGLEFLIYFQGNSAPDKSGLPSDRFSAERTGGSVSTLTIQRTQQEDSAVYLCASSRIEQFFGPGTRLTVL.

The rearrangement uses TRBV27 and TRBJ2-2, with a weak D call TRBD1 (5 bases). V was trimmed by 3 bases and J by 2 bases, leaving 10 bases between them. This CDR3 has 15 amino acids. Germline CDR1 MNHEY, CDR2 SMNVEV (reference sequence). CDR3 residues: CASSLKGKNTGELFF. The CDR3 DNA is TGTGCCAGCAGTTTGAAGGGGAAAAACACCGGGGAGCTGTTTTTT.